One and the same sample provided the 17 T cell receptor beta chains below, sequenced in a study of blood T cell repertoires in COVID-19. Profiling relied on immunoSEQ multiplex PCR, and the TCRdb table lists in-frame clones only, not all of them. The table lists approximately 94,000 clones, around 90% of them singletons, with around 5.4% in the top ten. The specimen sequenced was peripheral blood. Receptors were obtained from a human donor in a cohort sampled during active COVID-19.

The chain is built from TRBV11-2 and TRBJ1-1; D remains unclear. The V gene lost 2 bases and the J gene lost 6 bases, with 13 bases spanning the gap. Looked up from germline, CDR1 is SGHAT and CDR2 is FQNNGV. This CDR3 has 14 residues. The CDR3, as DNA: TGTGCCAGCAGCTTATCATTTTACGGGGCTGAAGCTTTCTTT. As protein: CASSLSFYGAEAFF.

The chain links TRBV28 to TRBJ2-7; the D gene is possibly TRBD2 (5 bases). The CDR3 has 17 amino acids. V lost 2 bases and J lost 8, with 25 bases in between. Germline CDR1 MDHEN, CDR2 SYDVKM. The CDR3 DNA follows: TGTGCCAGCAGTTTACATCGGTTAGAGGGCGGGTTCGGAAAGCAGTACTTC. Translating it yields CASSLHRLEGGFGKQYF.

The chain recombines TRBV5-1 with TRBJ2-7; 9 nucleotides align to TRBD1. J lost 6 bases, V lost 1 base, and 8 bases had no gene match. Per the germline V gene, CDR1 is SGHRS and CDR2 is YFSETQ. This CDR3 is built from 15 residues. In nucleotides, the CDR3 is TGCGCCAGCAGCTTGAATACAGGGGGCAGCTCCGAGCAGTACTTC. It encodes CASSLNTGGSSEQYF.

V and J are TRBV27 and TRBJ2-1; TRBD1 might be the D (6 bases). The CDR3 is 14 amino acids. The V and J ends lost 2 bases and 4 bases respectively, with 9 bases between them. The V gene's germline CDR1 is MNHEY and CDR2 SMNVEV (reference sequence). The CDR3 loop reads CASSLRQVYNEQFF. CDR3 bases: TGTGCCAGCAGTTTACGACAGGTGTACAATGAGCAGTTCTTC.

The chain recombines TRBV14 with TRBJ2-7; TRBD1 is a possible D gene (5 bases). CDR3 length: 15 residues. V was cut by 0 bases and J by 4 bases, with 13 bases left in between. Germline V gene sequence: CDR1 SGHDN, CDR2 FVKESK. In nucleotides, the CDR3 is TGTGCCAGCAGCCAAGATGTGACAGTAGTTTACGAGCAGTACTTC. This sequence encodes CASSQDVTVVYEQYF.

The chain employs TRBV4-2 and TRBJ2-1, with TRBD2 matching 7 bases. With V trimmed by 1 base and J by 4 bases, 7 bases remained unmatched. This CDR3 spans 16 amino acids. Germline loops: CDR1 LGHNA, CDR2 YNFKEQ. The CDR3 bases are TGTGCCAGCAGCCAAGGCACCTCGCGGGAGTACAATGAGCAGTTCTTC. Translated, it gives CASSQGTSREYNEQFF.

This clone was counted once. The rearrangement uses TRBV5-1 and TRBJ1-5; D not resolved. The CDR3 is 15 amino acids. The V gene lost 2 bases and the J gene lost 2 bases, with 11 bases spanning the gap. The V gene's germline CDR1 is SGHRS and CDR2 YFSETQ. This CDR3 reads CASSFSGEGNQPQHF. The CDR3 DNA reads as TGCGCCAGCAGCTTTTCGGGTGAAGGCAATCAGCCCCAGCATTTT.

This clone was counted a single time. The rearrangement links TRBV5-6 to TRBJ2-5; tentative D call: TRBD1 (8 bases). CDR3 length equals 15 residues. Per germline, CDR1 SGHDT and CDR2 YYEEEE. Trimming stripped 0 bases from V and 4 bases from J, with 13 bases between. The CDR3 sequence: CASSLENRGGETQYF. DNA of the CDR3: TGTGCCAGCAGCTTGGAGAACAGGGGGGGAGAGACCCAGTACTTC.

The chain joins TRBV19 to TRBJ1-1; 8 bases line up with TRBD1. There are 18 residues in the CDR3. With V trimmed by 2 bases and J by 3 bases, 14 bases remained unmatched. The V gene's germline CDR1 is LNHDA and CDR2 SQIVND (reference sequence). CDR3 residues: CASSIKGQAGIPDTEAFF. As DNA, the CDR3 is TGTGCCAGTAGTATAAAGGGACAGGCGGGCATTCCGGACACTGAAGCTTTCTTT.

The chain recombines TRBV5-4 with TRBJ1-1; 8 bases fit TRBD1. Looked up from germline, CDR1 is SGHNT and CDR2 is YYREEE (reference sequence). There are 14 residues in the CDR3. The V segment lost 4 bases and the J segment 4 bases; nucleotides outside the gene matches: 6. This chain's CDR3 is CASSGIDRGTEAFF. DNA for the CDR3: TGTGCCAGCAGCGGGATAGACAGGGGCACTGAAGCTTTCTTT.

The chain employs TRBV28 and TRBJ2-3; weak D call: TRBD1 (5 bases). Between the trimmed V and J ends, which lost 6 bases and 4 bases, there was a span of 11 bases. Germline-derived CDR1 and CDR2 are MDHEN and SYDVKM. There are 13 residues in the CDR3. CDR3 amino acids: CASSHTGSDTQYF. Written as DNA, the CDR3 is TGTGCCAGCAGCCATACAGGTTCAGATACGCAGTATTTT.

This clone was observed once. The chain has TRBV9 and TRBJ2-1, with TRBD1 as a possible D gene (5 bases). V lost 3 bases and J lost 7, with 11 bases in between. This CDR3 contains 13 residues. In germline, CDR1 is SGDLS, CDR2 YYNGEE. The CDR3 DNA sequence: TGTGCCAGCAGCGCCTCCAGGGCTAATGAGCAGTTCTTC. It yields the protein CASSASRANEQFF.

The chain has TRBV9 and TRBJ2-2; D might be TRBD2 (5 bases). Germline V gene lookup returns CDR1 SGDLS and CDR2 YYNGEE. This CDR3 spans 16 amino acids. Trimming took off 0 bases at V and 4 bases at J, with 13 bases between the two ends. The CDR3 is CASSVASTRSTGELFF. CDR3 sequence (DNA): TGTGCCAGCAGCGTAGCGTCTACTAGGAGCACCGGGGAGCTGTTTTTT.

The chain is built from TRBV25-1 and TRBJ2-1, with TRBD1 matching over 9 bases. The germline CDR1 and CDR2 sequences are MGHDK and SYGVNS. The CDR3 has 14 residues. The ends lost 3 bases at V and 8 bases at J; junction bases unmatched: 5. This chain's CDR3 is CASSDWDRAHEQFF. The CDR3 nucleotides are TGTGCCAGCAGTGATTGGGACAGGGCCCATGAGCAGTTCTTC.

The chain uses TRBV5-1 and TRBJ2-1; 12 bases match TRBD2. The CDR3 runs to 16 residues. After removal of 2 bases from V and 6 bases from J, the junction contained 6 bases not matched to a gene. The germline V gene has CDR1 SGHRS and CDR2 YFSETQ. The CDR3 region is CASSFLAGGPGNEQFF. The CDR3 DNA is TGCGCCAGCAGCTTCCTAGCGGGAGGGCCTGGCAATGAGCAGTTCTTC. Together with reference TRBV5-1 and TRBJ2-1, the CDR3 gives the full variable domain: KAGVTQTPRYLIKTRGQQVTLSCSPISGHRSVSWYQQTPGQGLQFLFEYFSETQRNKGNFPGRFSGRQFSNSRSEMNVSTLELGDSALYLCASSFLAGGPGNEQFFGPGTRLTVL.

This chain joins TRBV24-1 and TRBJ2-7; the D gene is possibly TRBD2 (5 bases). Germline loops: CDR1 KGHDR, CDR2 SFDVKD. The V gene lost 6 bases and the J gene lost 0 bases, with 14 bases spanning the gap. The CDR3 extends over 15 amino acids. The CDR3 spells CATSNPGKSSYEQYF. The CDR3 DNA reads TGTGCCACCAGTAACCCCGGGAAAAGCTCCTACGAGCAGTACTTC.

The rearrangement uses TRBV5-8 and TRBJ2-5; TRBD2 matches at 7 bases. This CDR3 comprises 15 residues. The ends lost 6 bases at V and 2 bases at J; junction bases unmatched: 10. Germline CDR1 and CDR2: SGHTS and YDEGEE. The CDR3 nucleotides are TGTGCCAGCACCTGGGGAGGGGAGGTACAAGAGACCCAGTACTTC. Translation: CASTWGGEVQETQYF. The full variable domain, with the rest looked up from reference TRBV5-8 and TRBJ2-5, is EAGVTQSPTHLIKTRGQQATLRCSPISGHTSVYWYQQALGLGLQFLLWYDEGEERNRGNFPPRFSGRQFPNYSSELNVNALELEDSALYLCASTWGGEVQETQYFGPGTRLLVL.